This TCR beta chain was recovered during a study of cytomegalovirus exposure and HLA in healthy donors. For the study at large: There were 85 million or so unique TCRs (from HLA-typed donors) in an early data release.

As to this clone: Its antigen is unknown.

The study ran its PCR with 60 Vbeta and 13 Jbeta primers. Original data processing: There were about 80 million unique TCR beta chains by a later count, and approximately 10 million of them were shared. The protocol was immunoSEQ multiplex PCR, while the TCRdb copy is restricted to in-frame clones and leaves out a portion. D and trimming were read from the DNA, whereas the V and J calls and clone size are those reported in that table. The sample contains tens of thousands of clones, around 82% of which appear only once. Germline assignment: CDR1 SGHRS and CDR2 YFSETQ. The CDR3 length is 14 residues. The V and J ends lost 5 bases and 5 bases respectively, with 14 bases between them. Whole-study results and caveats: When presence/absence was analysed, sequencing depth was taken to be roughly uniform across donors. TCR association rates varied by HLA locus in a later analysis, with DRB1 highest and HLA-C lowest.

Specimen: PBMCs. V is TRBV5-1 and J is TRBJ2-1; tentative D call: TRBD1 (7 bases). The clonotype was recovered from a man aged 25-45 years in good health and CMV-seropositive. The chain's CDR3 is CASSSQGEDNEQFF. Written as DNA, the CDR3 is TGCGCCAGCAGTTCCCAGGGGGAGGACAATGAGCAGTTCTTC. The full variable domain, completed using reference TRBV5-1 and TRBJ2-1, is KAGVTQTPRYLIKTRGQQVTLSCSPISGHRSVSWYQQTPGQGLQFLFEYFSETQRNKGNFPGRFSGRQFSNSRSEMNVSTLELGDSALYLCASSSQGEDNEQFFGPGTRLTVL.